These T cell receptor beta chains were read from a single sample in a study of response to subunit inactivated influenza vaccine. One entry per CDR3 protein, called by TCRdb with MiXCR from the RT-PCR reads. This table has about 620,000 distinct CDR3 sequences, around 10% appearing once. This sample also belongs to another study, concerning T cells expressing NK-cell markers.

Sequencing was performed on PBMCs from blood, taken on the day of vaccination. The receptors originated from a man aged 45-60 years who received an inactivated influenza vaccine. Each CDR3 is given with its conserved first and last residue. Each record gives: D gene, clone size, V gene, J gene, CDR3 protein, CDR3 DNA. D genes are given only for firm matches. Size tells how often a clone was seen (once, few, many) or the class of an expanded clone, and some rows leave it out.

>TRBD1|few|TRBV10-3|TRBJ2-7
CAISESGQSEQYF
TGTGCCATCAGTGAGTCGGGACAGTCGGAGCAGTACTTC
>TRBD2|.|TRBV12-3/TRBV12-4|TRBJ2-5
CASSVAGGQKTQYF
TGTGCCAGCAGTGTAGCGGGGGGGCAAAAGACCCAGTACTTC
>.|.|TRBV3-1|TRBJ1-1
CASSQDLWGAGAFF
TGTGCCAGCAGCCAAGATCTATGGGGGGCAGGGGCTTTCTTT
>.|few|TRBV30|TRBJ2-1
CAWGITKIF
TGTGCCTGGGGAATCACCAAAATCTTC
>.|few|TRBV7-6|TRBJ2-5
CASSHLWGSGQETQYF
TGTGCCAGCAGCCACCTGTGGGGGAGTGGCCAAGAGACCCAGTACTTC
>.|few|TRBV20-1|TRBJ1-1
CSASRGMNTEAFF
TGCAGTGCTAGCCGGGGGATGAACACTGAAGCTTTCTTT
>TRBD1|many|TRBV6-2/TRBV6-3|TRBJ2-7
CASKTGTGAYEQYF
TGTGCCAGTAAAACCGGGACAGGGGCCTACGAGCAGTACTTC
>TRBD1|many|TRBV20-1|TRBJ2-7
CSGTGSYEQYF
TGCAGTGGGACAGGCTCCTACGAGCAGTACTTC
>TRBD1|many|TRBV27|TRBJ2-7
CASSLWGDRGDEQYF
TGTGCCAGCAGTTTATGGGGGGACAGGGGCGACGAGCAGTACTTC
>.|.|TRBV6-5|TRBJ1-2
CASSYQSNYGYTF
TGTGCCAGCAGTTACCAGTCTAACTATGGCTACACCTTC
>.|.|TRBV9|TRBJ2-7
CASSVEASSYEQYF
TGTGCCAGCAGCGTAGAAGCCAGCTCCTACGAGCAGTACTTC
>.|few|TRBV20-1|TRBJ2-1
CSARVPHTYNEQFF
TGCAGTGCTAGAGTCCCACACACATACAATGAGCAGTTCTTC
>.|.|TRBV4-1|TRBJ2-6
CASSQFSTGANVLTF
TGCGCCAGCAGCCAATTCAGCACTGGGGCCAACGTCCTGACTTTC
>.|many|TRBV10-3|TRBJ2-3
CAISESKGKGSQYF
TGTGCCATCAGTGAGTCGAAGGGGAAAGGCTCGCAGTATTTT
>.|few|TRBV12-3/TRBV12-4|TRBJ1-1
CASSWKTGSEAFF
TGTGCCAGCAGTTGGAAGACAGGTAGTGAGGCTTTCTTT
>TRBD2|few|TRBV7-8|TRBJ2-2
CASTQLAALGGELFF
TGTGCCAGCACCCAACTAGCGGCTCTTGGCGGGGAGCTGTTTTTT
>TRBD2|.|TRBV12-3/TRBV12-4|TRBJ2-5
CASSFWSSGEETQYF
TGTGCCAGCAGTTTTTGGTCTAGCGGGGAAGAGACCCAGTACTTC
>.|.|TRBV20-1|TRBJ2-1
CSARALNLASGEQFF
TGCAGTGCTAGAGCCCTCAATTTAGCGTCGGGTGAGCAGTTCTTC
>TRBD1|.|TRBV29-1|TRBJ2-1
CSVEPQGTGLYNEQFF
TGCAGCGTTGAACCACAGGGGACAGGGCTCTACAATGAGCAGTTCTTC
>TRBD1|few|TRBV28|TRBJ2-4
CASKRTGGENIQYF
TGTGCCAGCAAGCGGACAGGGGGAGAAAACATTCAGTACTTC
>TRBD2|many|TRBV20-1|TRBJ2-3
CSATTSGNADTQYF
TGCAGTGCTACGACTAGCGGGAATGCAGATACGCAGTATTTT
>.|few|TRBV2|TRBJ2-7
CASSEMHPQYF
TGTGCCAGCAGTGAGATGCACCCTCAGTACTTC
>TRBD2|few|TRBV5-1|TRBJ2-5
CASSLAWSGGETQYF
TGCGCCAGCAGCTTGGCCTGGTCGGGGGGTGAGACCCAGTACTTC
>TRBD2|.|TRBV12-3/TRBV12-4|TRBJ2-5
CASSRRGGLLETQYF
TGTGCCAGCAGCCGGCGGGGGGGTCTTCTAGAGACCCAGTACTTC
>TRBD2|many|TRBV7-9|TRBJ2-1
CASSPLLAALTYNEQFF
TGTGCCAGCAGTCCACTGCTAGCGGCCCTAACCTACAATGAGCAGTTCTTC
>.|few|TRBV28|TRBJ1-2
CASRLTDNYGYTF
TGTGCCAGCAGACTTACAGATAACTATGGCTACACCTTC
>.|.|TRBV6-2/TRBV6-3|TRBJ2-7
CASRFTPGRAIKDPYEQYF
TGTGCCAGCAGATTCACTCCGGGACGGGCAATTAAAGATCCCTACGAGCAGTACTTC
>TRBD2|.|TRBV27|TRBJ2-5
CASSLNGGTETQYF
TGTGCCAGCAGTTTAAACGGGGGGACAGAGACCCAGTACTTC
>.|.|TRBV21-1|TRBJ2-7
CATKRQSSYEQYF
TGTGCCACCAAGCGGCAGTCCTCCTACGAGCAGTACTTC
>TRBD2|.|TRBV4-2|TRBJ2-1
CASSQDRGLADNEQFF
TGTGCCAGCAGCCAAGATCGGGGACTAGCGGACAATGAGCAGTTCTTC
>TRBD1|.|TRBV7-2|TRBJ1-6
CASSLAPGTGDSPLHF
TGTGCCAGCAGCTTAGCCCCCGGGACAGGAGATTCACCCCTCCACTTT
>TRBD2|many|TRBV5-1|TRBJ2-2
CASSPGPGTSFTGELFF
TGCGCCAGCAGCCCTGGACCCGGGACTAGCTTCACCGGGGAGCTGTTTTTT
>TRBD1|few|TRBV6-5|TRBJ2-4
CASSYWTGEGKNIQYF
TGTGCCAGCAGTTACTGGACAGGGGAAGGGAAAAACATTCAGTACTTC
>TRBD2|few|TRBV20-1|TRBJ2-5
CSAREKSGRASVTQYF
TGCAGTGCTAGAGAGAAGAGCGGGAGGGCCTCCGTGACCCAGTACTTC
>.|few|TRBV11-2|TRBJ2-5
CASSLDPAGWETQYF
TGTGCCAGCAGCTTAGATCCAGCAGGGTGGGAGACCCAGTACTTC
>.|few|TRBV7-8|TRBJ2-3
CASSLAPIGADTQYF
TGTGCCAGCAGCTTAGCCCCTATTGGCGCAGATACGCAGTATTTT
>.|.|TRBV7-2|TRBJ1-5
CASSLDRIPGPQHF
TGTGCCAGCAGCTTAGATAGGATCCCGGGGCCCCAGCATTTT
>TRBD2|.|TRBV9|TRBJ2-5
CASSQTTGLAGRETQYF
TGTGCCAGCAGCCAAACGACCGGACTAGCGGGGCGAGAGACCCAGTACTTC
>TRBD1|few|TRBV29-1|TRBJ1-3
CSVRTGTAGNTIYF
TGCAGCGTTAGAACCGGGACAGCTGGAAACACCATATATTTT
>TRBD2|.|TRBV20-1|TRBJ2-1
CSADPSGRVNEQFF
TGCAGTGCAGACCCTAGCGGGAGGGTCAATGAGCAGTTCTTC
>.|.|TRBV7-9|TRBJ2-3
CASRSSLAGQLTDTQYF
TGTGCCAGCAGAAGCAGCCTGGCGGGGCAACTCACAGATACGCAGTATTTT
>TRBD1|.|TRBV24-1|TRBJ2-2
CATSDPGTGGHTGELFF
TGTGCCACCAGTGACCCTGGGACAGGGGGCCACACCGGGGAGCTGTTTTTT
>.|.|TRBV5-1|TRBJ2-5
CASSLSRGLRETQYF
TGCGCCAGCAGCTTGTCTCGGGGCCTTCGAGAGACCCAGTACTTC
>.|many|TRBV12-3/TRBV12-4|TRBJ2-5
CASSFGWGDQETQYF
TGTGCCAGCAGTTTTGGATGGGGCGATCAAGAGACCCAGTACTTC
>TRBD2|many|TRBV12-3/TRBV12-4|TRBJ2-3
CASSVLAGGPDTQYF
TGTGCCAGCAGTGTACTAGCGGGCGGGCCAGATACGCAGTATTTT
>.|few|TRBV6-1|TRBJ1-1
CASRPGQVMNTEAFF
TGTGCCAGCAGACCGGGACAAGTCATGAACACTGAAGCTTTCTTT
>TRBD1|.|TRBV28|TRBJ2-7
CASSLHFQGAYEQYF
TGTGCCAGCAGTTTGCACTTTCAGGGGGCCTACGAGCAGTACTTC
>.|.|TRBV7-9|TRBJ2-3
CASILEGTVVNTQYF
TGTGCCAGCATCCTGGAGGGGACAGTGGTTAATACGCAGTATTTT
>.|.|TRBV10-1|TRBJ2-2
CASRERAGTGELFF
TGCGCCAGCAGGGAGAGGGCGGGCACCGGGGAGCTGTTTTTT
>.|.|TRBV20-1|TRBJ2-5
CSARQFGQTQYF
TGCAGTGCTCGTCAGTTCGGGCAGACCCAGTACTTC
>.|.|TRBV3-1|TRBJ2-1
CASGSRYNEQFF
TGTGCCAGCGGGAGCCGCTACAATGAGCAGTTCTTC